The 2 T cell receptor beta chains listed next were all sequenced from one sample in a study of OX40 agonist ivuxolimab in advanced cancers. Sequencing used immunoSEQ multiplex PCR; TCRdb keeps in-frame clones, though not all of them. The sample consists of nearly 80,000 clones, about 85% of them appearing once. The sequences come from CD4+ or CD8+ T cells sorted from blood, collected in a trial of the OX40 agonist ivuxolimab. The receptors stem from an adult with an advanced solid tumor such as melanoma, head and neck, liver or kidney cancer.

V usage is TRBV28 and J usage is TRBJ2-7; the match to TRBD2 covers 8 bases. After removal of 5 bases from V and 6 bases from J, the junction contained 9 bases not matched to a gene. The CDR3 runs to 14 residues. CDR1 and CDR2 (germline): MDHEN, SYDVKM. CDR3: CASSVQRELSEQYF. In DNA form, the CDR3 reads TGTGCCAGCAGTGTTCAGCGGGAGCTCTCCGAGCAGTACTTC.

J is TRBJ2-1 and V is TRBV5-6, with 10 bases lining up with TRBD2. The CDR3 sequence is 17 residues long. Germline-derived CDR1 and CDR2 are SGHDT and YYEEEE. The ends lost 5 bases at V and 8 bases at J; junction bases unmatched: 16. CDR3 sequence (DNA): TGTGCCAGCAGTCAAGGGTCTAGCGGGAGTCTAGTCGATGAGCAGTTCTTC. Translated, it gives CASSQGSSGSLVDEQFF.